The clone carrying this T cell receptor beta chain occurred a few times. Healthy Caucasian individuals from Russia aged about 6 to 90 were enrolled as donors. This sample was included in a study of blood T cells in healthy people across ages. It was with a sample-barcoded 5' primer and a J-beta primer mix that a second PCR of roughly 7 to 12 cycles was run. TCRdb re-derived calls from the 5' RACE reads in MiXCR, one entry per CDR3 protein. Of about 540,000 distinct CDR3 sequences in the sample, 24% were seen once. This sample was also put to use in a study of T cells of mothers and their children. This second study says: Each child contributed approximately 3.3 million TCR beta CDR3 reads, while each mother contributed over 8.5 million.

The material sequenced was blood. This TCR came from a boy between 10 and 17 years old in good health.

The DNA for the CDR3 is TGCAGTGCCGGGAGGCTAGGGGAGACCCAGTACTTC. This translates into CSAGRLGETQYF. V usage is TRBV20-1 and J usage is TRBJ2-5; 7 bases are a match to TRBD2. This CDR3 comprises 12 residues. Germline V gene data show CDR1 as DFQATT and CDR2 as SNEGSKA (reference sequence). J gave up 5 bases and V 6 bases, and 6 bases lay outside the gene matches.